This T cell receptor (beta chain) was observed in a study of blood T cell repertoires in COVID-19. Generated by immunoSEQ multiplex PCR, the TCRdb table keeps only in-frame clones and is missing some. The repertoire holds 150,000 or so clones, with over 75% as singletons. Between the trimmed V and J ends, which lost 5 bases and 9 bases, there was a span of 12 bases. The CDR3 is made up of 12 amino acids. Germline CDR1 is SGDLS and CDR2 is YYNGEE. Those enrolled, adults aged roughly 18 to 100 years, came from around 24 US areas. Grouping used clinical history reported by participants in a survey and questionnaire. Two consecutive negative NP/OP PCR tests, clearance, or resolved symptoms defined Cohort 3 recovery.

The chain combines TRBV9 with TRBJ2-4, with D perhaps matching TRBD1 (6 bases). The sequenced sample was PBMCs or T cells enriched from blood (not recorded which). The receptor was derived from a man aged 45 to 65 who had recovered from COVID-19. The CDR3 spells CASSPGHGIQYF. In DNA form, the CDR3 reads TGTGCCAGCAGTCCGGGACACGGCATTCAGTACTTC.